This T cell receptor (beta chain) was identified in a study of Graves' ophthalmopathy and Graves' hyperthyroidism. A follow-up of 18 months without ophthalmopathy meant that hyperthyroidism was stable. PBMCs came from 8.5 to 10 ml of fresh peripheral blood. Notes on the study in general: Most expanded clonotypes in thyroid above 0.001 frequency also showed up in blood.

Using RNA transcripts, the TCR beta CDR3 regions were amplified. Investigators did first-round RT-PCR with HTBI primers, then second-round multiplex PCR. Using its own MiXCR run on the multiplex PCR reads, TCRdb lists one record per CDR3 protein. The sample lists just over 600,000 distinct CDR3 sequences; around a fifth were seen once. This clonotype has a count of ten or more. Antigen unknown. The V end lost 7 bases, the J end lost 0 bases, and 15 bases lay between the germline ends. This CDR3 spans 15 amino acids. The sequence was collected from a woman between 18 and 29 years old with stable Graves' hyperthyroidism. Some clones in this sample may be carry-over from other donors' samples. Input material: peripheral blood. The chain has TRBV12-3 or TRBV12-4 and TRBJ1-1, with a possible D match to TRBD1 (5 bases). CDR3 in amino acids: CASTSGPNMNTEAFF. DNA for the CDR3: TGTGCCAGCACCTCAGGGCCCAACATGAACACTGAAGCTTTCTTT.